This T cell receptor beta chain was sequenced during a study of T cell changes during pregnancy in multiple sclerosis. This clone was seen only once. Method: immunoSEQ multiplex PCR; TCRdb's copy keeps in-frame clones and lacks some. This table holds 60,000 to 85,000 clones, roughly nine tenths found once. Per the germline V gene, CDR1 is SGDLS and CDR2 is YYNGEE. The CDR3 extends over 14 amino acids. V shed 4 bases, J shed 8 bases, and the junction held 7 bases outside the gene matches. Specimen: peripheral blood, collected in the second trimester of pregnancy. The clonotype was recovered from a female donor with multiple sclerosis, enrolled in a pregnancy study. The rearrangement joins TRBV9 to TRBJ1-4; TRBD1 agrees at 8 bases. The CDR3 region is CASSTDRDGEKLFF. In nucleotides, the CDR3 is TGTGCCAGCAGCACGGACAGGGATGGGGAAAAACTGTTTTTT.